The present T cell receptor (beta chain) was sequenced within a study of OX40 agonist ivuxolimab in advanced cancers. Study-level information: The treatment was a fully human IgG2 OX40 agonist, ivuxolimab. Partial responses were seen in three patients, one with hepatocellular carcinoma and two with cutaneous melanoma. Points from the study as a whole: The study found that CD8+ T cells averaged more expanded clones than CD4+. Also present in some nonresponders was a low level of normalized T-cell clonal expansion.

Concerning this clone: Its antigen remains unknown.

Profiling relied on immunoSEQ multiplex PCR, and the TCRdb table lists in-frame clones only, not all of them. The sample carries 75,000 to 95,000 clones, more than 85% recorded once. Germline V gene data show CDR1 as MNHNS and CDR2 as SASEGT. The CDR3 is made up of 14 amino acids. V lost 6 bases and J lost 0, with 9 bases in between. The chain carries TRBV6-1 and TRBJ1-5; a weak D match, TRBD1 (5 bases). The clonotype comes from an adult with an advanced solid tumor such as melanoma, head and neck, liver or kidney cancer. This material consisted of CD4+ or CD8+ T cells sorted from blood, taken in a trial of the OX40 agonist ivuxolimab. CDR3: CASRKQDSNQPQHF. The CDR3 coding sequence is TGTGCCAGCAGAAAACAGGATAGCAATCAGCCCCAGCATTTT.